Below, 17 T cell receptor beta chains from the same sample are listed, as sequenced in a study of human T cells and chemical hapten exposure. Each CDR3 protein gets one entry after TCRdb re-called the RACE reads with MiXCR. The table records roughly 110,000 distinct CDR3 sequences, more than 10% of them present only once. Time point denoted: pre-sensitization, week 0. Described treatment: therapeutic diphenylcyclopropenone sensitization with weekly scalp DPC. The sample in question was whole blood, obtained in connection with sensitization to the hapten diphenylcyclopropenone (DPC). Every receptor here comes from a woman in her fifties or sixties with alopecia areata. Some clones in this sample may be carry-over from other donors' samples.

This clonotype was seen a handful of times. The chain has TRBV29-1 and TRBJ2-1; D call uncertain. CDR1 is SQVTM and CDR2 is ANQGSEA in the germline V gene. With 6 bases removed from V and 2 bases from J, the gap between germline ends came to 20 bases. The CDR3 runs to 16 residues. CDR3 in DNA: TGCAGCGTCCCTAAGACCCCGCAAGACGCCTACAATGAGCAGTTCTTC. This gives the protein CSVPKTPQDAYNEQFF.

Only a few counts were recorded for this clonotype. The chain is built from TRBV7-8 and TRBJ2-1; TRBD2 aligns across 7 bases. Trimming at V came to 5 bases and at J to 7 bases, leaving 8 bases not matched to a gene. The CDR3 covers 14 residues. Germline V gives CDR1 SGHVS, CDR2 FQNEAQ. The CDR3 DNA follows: TGTGCCAGCAGCCAACCCTCTAGCGGAAATGAGCAGTTCTTC. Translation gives CASSQPSSGNEQFF.

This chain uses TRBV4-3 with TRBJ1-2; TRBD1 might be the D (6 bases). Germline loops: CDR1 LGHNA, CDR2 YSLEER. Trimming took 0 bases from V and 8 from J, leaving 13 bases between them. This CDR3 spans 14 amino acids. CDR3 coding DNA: TGCGCCAGCAGCCAAGATCCTGCTGGGGGCGGCTACACCTTC. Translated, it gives CASSQDPAGGGYTF.

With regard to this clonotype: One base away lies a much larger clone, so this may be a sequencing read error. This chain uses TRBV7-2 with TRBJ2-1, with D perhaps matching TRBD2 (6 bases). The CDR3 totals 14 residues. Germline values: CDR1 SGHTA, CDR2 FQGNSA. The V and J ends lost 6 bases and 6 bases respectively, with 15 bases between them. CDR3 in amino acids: CASRGTPQFNEQFF. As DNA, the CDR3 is TGTGCCAGCAGAGGGACTCCCCAATTCAATGAGCAGTTCTTC.

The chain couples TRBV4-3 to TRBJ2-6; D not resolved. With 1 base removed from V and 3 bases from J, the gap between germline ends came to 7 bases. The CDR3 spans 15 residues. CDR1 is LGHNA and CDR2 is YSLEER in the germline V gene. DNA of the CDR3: TGCGCCAGCAGCCAAGGGGCTAGTGGGGCCAACGTCCTGACTTTC. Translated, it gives CASSQGASGANVLTF.

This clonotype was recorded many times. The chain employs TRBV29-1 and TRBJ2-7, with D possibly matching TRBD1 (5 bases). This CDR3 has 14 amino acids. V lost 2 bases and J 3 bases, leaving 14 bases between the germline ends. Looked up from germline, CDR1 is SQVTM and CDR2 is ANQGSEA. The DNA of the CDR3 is TGCAGCGTTGAATCTCAAGGGGTTATCTACGAGCAGTACTTC. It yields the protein CSVESQGVIYEQYF.

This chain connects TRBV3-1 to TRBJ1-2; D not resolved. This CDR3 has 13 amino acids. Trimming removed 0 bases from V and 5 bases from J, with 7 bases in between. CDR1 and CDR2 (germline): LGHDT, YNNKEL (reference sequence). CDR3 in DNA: TGTGCCAGCAGCCAAGATTTGGGATATGGCTACACCTTC. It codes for CASSQDLGYGYTF.

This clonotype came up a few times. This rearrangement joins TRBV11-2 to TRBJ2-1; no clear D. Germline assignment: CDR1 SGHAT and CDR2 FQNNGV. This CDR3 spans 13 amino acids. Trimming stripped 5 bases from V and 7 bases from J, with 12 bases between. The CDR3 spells CASSPRLLNEQFF. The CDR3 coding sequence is TGTGCCAGCAGCCCGAGACTCCTAAATGAGCAGTTCTTC.

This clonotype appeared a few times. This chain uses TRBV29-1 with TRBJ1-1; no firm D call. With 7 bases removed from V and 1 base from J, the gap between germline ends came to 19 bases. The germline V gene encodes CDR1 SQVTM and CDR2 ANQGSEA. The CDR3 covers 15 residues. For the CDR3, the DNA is TGCAGCGCCGGAATGAAGGGAGGAGGGAACACTGAAGCTTTCTTT. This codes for CSAGMKGGGNTEAFF.

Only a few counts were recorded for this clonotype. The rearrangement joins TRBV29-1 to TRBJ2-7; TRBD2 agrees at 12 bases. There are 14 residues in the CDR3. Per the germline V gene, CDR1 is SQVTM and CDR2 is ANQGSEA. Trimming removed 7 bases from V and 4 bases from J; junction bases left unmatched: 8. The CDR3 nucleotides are TGCAGCGCCTCACCCGGGACTAGCGGGTACGAGCAGTACTTC. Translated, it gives CSASPGTSGYEQYF.

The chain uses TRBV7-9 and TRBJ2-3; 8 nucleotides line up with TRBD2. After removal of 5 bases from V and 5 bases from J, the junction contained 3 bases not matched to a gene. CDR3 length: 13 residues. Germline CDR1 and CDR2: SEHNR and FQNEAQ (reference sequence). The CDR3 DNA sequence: TGTGCCAGCAGCCTGACTAGCGTAGATACGCAGTATTTT. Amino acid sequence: CASSLTSVDTQYF.

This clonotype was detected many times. The CDR3 nucleotides read TGTGCCAGCAGATCAGGGGGAAATCAGCCCCAGCATTTT. This gives the protein CASRSGGNQPQHF. The V call is TRBV28, the J call TRBJ1-5; 7 bases agree with TRBD1. The trim removed 6 bases at V and 4 bases at J, leaving 3 bases unmatched. In germline, CDR1 is MDHEN, CDR2 SYDVKM. This CDR3 has 13 amino acids.

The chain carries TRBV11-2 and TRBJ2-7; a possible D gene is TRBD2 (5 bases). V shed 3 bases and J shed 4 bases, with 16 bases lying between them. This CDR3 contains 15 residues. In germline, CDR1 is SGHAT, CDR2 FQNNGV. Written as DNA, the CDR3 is TGTGCCAGCAGCTTGGGTAGCGTTAGATCGTACGAGCAGTACTTC. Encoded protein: CASSLGSVRSYEQYF. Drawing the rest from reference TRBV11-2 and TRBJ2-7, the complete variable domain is EAGVAQSPRYKIIEKRQSVAFWCNPISGHATLYWYQQILGQGPKLLIQFQNNGVVDDSQLPKDRFSAERLKGVDSTLKIQPAKLEDSAVYLCASSLGSVRSYEQYFGPGTRLTVT.

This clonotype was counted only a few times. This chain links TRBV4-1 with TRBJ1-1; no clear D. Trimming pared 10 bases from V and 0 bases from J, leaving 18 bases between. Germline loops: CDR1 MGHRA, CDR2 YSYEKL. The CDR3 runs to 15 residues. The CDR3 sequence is CATKKGQTLNTEAFF. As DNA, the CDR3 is TGCGCCACCAAAAAGGGTCAGACGTTGAACACTGAAGCTTTCTTT.

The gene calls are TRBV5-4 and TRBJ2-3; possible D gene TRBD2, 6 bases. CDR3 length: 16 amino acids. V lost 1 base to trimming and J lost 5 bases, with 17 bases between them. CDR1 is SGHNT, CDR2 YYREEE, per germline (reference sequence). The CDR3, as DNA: TGTGCCAGCAGCTTGAGGCGGGACGTGGGCGGAGATACGCAGTATTTT. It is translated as CASSLRRDVGGDTQYF.

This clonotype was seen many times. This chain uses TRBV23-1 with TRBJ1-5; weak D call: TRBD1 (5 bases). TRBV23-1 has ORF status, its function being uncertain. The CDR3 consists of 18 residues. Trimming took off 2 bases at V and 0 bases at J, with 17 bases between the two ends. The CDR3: CASSQPRTGRFSNQPQHF. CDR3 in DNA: TGCGCCAGCAGTCAACCCCGCACAGGACGTTTTAGCAATCAGCCCCAGCATTTT.

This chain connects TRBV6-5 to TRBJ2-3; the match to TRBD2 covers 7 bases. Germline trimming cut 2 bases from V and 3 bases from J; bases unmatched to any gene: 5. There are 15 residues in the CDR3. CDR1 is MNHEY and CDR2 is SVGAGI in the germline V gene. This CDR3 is CASSYRGVTTDTQYF. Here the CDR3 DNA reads TGTGCCAGCAGTTACCGGGGGGTTACTACAGATACGCAGTATTTT.